The 16 T cell receptor beta chains below were found in one sample sequenced in a study of cytomegalovirus exposure and HLA in healthy donors. This PCR relied on a set of 60 Vbeta primers and 13 Jbeta primers. The assay was immunoSEQ multiplex PCR, and TCRdb's table has in-frame clones only and misses some. The repertoire holds about 110,000 clones, with less than 80% as singletons. The sequenced sample consisted of PBMCs. All receptors come from a woman aged 45-65 years in good health and CMV-seropositive.

V gene TRBV10-3 combines with J gene TRBJ2-5, with D perhaps matching TRBD2 (5 bases). The CDR3 loop spans 12 amino acids. Per the germline V gene, CDR1 is ENHRY and CDR2 is SYGVKD. Trimming took 0 bases from V and 9 from J, leaving 8 bases between them. The CDR3 is CAISESPEAQYF. The CDR3 nucleotides read TGTGCCATCAGTGAGTCGCCGGAGGCCCAGTACTTC.

The rearrangement joins TRBV11-2 to TRBJ2-2; 10 bases match TRBD1. The trim removed 3 bases at V and 5 bases at J, leaving 6 bases unmatched. Germline V lookup: CDR1 SGHAT, CDR2 FQNNGV. This CDR3 is built from 16 residues. CDR3 region: CASSFGTGVATGELFF. The CDR3 DNA reads as TGTGCCAGCAGCTTCGGGACAGGGGTGGCTACCGGGGAGCTGTTTTTT.

This clone was detected a few times. This rearrangement joins TRBV7-2 to TRBJ1-2; tentatively, D is TRBD1 (6 bases). This CDR3 has 13 amino acids. V lost 5 bases to trimming and J lost 5 bases, with 12 bases between them. Looked up from germline, CDR1 is SGHTA and CDR2 is FQGNSA. CDR3 bases: TGTGCCAGCAGCCAAAAAACAGGGTATGGCTACACCTTC. Translating gives CASSQKTGYGYTF.

The chain employs TRBV9 and TRBJ2-2; the match to TRBD2 covers 9 bases. CDR1 and CDR2 (germline): SGDLS, YYNGEE. Trimming cost V 4 bases and J 7 bases; bases outside gene matches: 11. The CDR3 extends over 16 amino acids. The CDR3 loop is CASSPWAGGRDGELFF. The CDR3 DNA reads as TGTGCCAGCAGCCCTTGGGCGGGGGGGCGGGACGGGGAGCTGTTTTTT.

In its sample, this clone was seen a few times. The rearrangement links TRBV6-5 to TRBJ1-2, with D perhaps TRBD1 (5 bases). Between the trimmed V and J ends, which lost 6 bases and 2 bases, there was a span of 7 bases. Germline CDR1 reads MNHEY; CDR2 reads SVGAGI. This CDR3 is 12 amino acids long. The CDR3 spells CASRDTNYGYTF. The CDR3 DNA reads TGTGCCAGCAGGGACACAAACTATGGCTACACCTTC.

The rearrangement links TRBV11-2 to TRBJ2-7; TRBD1 is a possible D gene (5 bases). Trimming stripped 0 bases from V and 0 bases from J, with 9 bases between. CDR1 SGHAT and CDR2 FQNNGV come from the germline V gene. The CDR3 is 15 amino acids. The CDR3, as DNA: TGTGCCAGCAGCTTAGATGGTAGGGGCTCCTACGAGCAGTACTTC. This codes for CASSLDGRGSYEQYF.

The chain employs TRBV7-3 and TRBJ2-4, with D maybe TRBD1 (6 bases). The CDR3 runs 16 residues. Germline V lookup: CDR1 SGHTA, CDR2 FQGTGA. Trimming pared 5 bases from V and 0 bases from J, leaving 14 bases between. CDR3 residues: CASSPYRAGAKNIQYF. For the CDR3, the DNA is TGTGCCAGCAGCCCATACAGGGCTGGAGCCAAAAACATTCAGTACTTC.

The rearrangement uses TRBV4-2 and TRBJ2-2, with 10 bases matching TRBD2. The CDR3 runs to 17 residues. Germline V lookup: CDR1 LGHNA, CDR2 YNFKEQ. The junction had 6 bases not matched to a gene; V was cut back by 0 bases and J by 5 bases. The CDR3 DNA is TGTGCCAGCAGCCAAGAGTTAAGCGGGGGGGAAACCGGGGAGCTGTTTTTT. Its protein is CASSQELSGGETGELFF.

The chain employs TRBV5-1 and TRBJ2-7; 10 bases map to TRBD2. Germline-derived CDR1 and CDR2 are SGHRS and YFSETQ. This CDR3 comprises 15 residues. Losses at the gene ends were 4 bases for V and 2 bases for J; bases not matched to a gene: 6. The CDR3 DNA follows: TGCGCCAGCAGCCCGGGACTAGCGAGGACCTACGAGCAGTACTTC. Protein product: CASSPGLARTYEQYF.

This chain uses TRBV7-8 with TRBJ2-7, with D possibly matching TRBD2 (5 bases). The CDR3 covers 14 residues. The V end was cut by 1 base, the J end by 2 bases, with 9 bases between. Germline V gene sequence: CDR1 SGHVS, CDR2 FQNEAQ. DNA of the CDR3: TGTGCCAGCAGCTTAGGAGCGGAGACCTACGAGCAGTACTTC. Its translation: CASSLGAETYEQYF.

This chain links TRBV9 with TRBJ2-1, with a possible D match to TRBD2 (6 bases). The germline V gene encodes CDR1 SGDLS and CDR2 YYNGEE. The germline V and J ends were trimmed by 3 bases and 3 bases, with 13 bases remaining between them. The CDR3 has 15 residues. This CDR3 reads CASSARLANYNEQFF. In DNA, the CDR3 is TGTGCCAGCAGCGCCCGTCTAGCGAACTACAATGAGCAGTTCTTC.

This sequence joins TRBV4-1 and TRBJ2-1, with 11 bases lining up with TRBD2. Germline-derived CDR1 and CDR2 are MGHRA and YSYEKL. There are 14 residues in the CDR3. Trimming at V came to 0 bases and at J to 13 bases, leaving 5 bases not matched to a gene. CDR3 loop: CASSQDVSGRGQFF. The DNA for the CDR3 is TGCGCCAGCAGCCAAGACGTTAGCGGGAGGGGACAGTTCTTC.

The rearrangement uses TRBV7-9 and TRBJ2-1, with 11 bases lining up with TRBD2. Germline loops: CDR1 SEHNR, CDR2 FQNEAQ (reference sequence). Losses at the gene ends were 3 bases for V and 5 bases for J; bases not matched to a gene: 6. The CDR3 has 16 amino acids. CDR3 amino acids: CASSFVSGGEDNEQFF. In DNA, the CDR3 is TGTGCCAGCAGCTTTGTTAGCGGGGGGGAAGACAATGAGCAGTTCTTC.

This sequence joins TRBV12-5 and TRBJ1-1; possibly TRBD1 for D (5 bases). This CDR3 has 14 amino acids. CDR1 is LGHNT and CDR2 is FRNRAP in the germline V gene. V lost 2 bases to trimming and J lost 0 bases, with 7 bases between them. CDR3 nucleotide sequence: TGTGCTAGTGGTTTGAGACAGATGAACACTGAAGCTTTCTTT. The encoded protein is CASGLRQMNTEAFF.

This clone occurred once. The V and J genes are TRBV11-2 and TRBJ1-6; D is perhaps TRBD1 (5 bases). CDR3 length: 14 residues. V lost 0 bases, J lost 7 bases, and 7 bases lay in between. Germline V gene lookup returns CDR1 SGHAT and CDR2 FQNNGV. DNA for the CDR3: TGTGCCAGCAGCTTAGAGACAGTCAATTCACCCCTCCACTTT. Protein sequence: CASSLETVNSPLHF.

In this sample, this clone turned up a few times. The chain couples TRBV7-3 to TRBJ2-6; 8 bases match TRBD2. Germline trimming cut 3 bases from V and 0 bases from J; bases unmatched to any gene: 4. The CDR3 consists of 17 residues. Germline V gene sequence: CDR1 SGHTA, CDR2 FQGTGA. This CDR3 is CASSFSGATSGANVLTF. The CDR3 DNA sequence: TGTGCCAGCAGCTTTAGCGGGGCGACCTCTGGGGCCAACGTCCTGACTTTC.